This TCR beta chain was obtained from a study of blood T cell repertoires in COVID-19. As for the study in general: Samples taken during acute and convalescent COVID-19 were collected in the United States, Italy and Spain. Nucleic acid was either cDNA or gDNA, and it came from T cells, B-cell-depleted T cells, or PBMCs.

In the authors' methods: How many nucleated cells were present was estimated from reference gene primer amplification. Here immunoSEQ multiplex PCR was the method, and the copy in TCRdb shows in-frame clones only, minus some. The DNA gave D and trimming, while V, J and clone size come from that table. Of about 87,000 clones listed, 70% to 85% are singletons. Deletions cut 4 bases from V and 8 bases from J, with 17 bases between. Germline V gives CDR1 SGHTA, CDR2 FQGNSA. The length of the CDR3 is 15 residues. A Seattle source enrolled patients during active infection and followed them longitudinally. The rearrangement uses TRBV7-2 and TRBJ1-4; D not resolved. The sequence derives from an elderly woman with COVID-19, enrolled during active disease. Material: peripheral blood. The CDR3 spells CASSSEIRGEEKLFF. DNA of the CDR3: TGTGCCAGCAGCTCAGAAATCCGGGGTGAAGAAAAACTGTTTTTT.